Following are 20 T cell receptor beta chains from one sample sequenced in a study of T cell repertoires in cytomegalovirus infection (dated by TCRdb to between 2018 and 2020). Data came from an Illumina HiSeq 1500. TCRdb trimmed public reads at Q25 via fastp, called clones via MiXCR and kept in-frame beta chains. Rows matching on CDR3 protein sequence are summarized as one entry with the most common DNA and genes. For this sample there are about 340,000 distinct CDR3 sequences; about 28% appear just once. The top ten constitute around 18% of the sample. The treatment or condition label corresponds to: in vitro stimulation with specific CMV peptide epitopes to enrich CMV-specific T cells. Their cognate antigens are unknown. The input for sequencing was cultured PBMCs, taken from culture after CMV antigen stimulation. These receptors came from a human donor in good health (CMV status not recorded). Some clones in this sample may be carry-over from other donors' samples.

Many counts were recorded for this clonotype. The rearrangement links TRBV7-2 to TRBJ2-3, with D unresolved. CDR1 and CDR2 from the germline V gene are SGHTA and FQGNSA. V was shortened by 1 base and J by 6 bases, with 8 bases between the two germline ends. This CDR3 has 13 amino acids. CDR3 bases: TGTGCCAGCAGCTTAGACGGCATTGATACGCAGTATTTT. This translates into CASSLDGIDTQYF.

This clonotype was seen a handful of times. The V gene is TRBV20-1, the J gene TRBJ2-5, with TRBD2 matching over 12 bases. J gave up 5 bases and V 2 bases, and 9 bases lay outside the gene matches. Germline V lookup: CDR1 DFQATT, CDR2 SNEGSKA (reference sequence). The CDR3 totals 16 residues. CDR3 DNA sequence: TGCAGTGCTAGATCTCCTAGCGGGAGGGCCGTTGAGACCCAGTACTTC. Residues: CSARSPSGRAVETQYF.

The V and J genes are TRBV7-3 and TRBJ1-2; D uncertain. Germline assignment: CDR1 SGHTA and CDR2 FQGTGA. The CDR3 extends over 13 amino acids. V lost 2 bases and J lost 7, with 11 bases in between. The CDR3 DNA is TGTGCCAGCAGCTTAGACCCCCTTCGTGGCTACACCTTC. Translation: CASSLDPLRGYTF. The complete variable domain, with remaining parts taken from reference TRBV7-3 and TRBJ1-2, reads GAGVSQTPSNKVTEKGKYVELRCDPISGHTALYWYRQSLGQGPEFLIYFQGTGAADDSGLPNDRFFAVRPEGSVSTLKIQRTERGDSAVYLCASSLDPLRGYTFGSGTRLTVV.

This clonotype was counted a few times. Here the CDR3 reads CASSHPGHLPGTQYF. DNA of the CDR3: TGTGCCAGCAGCCATCCGGGACACCTGCCCGGGACCCAGTACTTC. This chain uses TRBV7-9 with TRBJ2-5, with D tentatively TRBD1 (6 bases). Looked up from germline, CDR1 is SEHNR and CDR2 is FQNEAQ (reference sequence). V lost 5 bases, J lost 7 bases, and 20 bases lay in between. This CDR3 spans 15 amino acids.

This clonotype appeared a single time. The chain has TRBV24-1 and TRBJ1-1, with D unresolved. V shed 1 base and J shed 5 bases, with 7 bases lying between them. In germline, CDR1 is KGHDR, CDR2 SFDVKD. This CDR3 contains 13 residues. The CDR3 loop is CATSDFSGTEAFF. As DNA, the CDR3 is TGTGCCACCAGTGATTTCTCCGGAACTGAAGCTTTCTTT.

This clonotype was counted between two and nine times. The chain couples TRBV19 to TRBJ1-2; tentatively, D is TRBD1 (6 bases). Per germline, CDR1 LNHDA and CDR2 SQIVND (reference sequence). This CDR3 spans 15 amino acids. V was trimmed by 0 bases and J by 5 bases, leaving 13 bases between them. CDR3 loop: CASSIDHQGRYGYTF. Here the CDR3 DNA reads TGTGCCAGTAGTATAGATCATCAGGGGAGGTATGGCTACACCTTC.

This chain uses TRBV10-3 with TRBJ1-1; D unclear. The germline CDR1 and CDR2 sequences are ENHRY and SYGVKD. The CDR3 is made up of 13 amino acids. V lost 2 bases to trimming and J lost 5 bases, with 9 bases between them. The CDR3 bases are TGTGCCATCAGTGAGGGGGAAGGAACTGAAGCTTTCTTT. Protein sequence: CAISEGEGTEAFF.

CDR3 residues: CSAPSGQGSNEQFF. CDR3 in DNA: TGCAGTGCCCCATCGGGACAGGGGAGTAATGAGCAGTTCTTC. This sequence joins TRBV20-1 and TRBJ2-1; 10 nucleotides match TRBD1. J was trimmed by 7 bases and V by 6 bases; bases with no gene match: 9. Per germline, CDR1 DFQATT and CDR2 SNEGSKA (reference sequence). The CDR3 extends over 14 amino acids.

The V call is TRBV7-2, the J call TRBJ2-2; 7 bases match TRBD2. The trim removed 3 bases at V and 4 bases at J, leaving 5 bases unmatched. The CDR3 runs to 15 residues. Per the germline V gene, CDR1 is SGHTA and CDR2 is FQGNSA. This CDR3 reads CASSLGGGRTGELFF. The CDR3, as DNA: TGTGCCAGCAGCTTGGGGGGAGGGCGCACCGGGGAGCTGTTTTTT.

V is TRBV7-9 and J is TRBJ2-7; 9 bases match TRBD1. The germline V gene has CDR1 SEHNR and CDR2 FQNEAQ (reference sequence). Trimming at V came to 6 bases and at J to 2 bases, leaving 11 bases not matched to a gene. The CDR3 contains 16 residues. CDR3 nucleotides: TGTGCCAGCAGTGGACAGGGGTTCGAGGGGACCTACGAGCAGTACTTC. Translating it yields CASSGQGFEGTYEQYF.

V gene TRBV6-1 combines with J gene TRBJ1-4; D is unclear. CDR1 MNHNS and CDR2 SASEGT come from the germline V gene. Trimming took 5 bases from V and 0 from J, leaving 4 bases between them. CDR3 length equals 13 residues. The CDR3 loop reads CASSRTTNEKLFF. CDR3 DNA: TGTGCCAGCAGTCGAACAACTAATGAAAAACTGTTTTTT.

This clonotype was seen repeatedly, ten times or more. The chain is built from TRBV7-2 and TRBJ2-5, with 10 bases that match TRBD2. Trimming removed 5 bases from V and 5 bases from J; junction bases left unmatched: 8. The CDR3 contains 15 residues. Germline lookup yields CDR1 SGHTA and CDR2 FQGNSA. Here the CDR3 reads CASSAITSGAETQYF. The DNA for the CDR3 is TGTGCCAGCAGCGCCATCACTAGCGGGGCGGAGACCCAGTACTTC.

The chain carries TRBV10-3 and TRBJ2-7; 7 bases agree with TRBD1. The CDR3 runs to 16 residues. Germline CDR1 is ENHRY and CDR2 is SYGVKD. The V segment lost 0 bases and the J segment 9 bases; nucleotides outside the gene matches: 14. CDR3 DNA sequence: TGTGCCATCAGTGAGTCGGCGAGGACAGGCACGCGGATGCAGTACTTC. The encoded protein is CAISESARTGTRMQYF.

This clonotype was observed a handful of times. The CDR3 spells CASSLTRDQGYTF. CDR3 DNA: TGTGCCAGCAGCTTGACCAGGGACCAAGGCTACACCTTC. The rearrangement links TRBV7-2 to TRBJ1-2; D is possibly TRBD1 (5 bases). The CDR3 extends over 13 amino acids. The ends were cut back, 3 bases at V and 8 bases at J, with 13 bases in the middle. Germline V gene lookup returns CDR1 SGHTA and CDR2 FQGNSA.

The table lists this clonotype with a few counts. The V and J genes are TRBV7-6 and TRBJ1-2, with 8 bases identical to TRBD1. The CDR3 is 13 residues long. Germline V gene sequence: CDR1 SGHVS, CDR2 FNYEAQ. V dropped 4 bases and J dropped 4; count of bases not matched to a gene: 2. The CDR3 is CASSSDRGYGYTF. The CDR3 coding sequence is TGTGCCAGCAGCTCCGACAGGGGCTATGGCTACACCTTC.

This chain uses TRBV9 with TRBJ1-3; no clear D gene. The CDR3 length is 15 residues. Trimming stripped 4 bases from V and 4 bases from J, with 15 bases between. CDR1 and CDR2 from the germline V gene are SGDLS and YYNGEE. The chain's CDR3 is CASSLQPDKGNTIYF. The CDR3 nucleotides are TGTGCCAGCAGCCTCCAGCCGGATAAAGGAAACACCATATATTTT.

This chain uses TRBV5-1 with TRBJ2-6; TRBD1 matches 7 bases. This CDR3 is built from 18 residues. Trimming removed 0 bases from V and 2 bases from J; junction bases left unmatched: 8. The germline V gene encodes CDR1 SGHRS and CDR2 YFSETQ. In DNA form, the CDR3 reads TGCGCCAGCAGCTTGGATATGTGGCAGGGGGCTGGGGCCAACGTCCTGACTTTC. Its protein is CASSLDMWQGAGANVLTF.

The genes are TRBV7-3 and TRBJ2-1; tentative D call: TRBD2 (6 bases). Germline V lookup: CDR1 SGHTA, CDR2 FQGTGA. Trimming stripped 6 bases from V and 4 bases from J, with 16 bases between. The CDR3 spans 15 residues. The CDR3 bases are TGTGCCAGCAGTCCTAGCCGGGGGTTATACAATGAGCAGTTCTTC. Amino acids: CASSPSRGLYNEQFF. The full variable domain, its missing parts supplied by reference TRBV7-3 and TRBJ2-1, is GAGVSQTPSNKVTEKGKYVELRCDPISGHTALYWYRQSLGQGPEFLIYFQGTGAADDSGLPNDRFFAVRPEGSVSTLKIQRTERGDSAVYLCASSPSRGLYNEQFFGPGTRLTVL.

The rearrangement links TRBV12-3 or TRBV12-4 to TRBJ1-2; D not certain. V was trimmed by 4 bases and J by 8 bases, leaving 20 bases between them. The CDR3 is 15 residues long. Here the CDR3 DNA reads TGTGCCAGCAGTTATGTAGGGCGATGGGCGGAGGGCTACACCTTC. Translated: CASSYVGRWAEGYTF.

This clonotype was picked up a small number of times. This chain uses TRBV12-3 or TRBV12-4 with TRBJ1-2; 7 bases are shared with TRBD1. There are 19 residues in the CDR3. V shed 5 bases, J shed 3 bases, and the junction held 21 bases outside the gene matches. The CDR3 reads CASSPGNPGTVNFHYGYTF. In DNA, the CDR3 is TGTGCCAGCAGTCCCGGTAACCCCGGGACAGTAAATTTTCACTATGGCTACACCTTC.